This T cell receptor (beta chain) was recorded in a study of CD8+CD57+ T cells in acquired aplastic anemia. About the study: CD4+ and CD8+ cells, once sorted, gave DNA averaging roughly 3 ug.

The CDR3 covers 13 residues. With V trimmed by 0 bases and J by 6 bases, 1 base remained unmatched. CDR1 and CDR2 from the germline V gene are SGDLS and YYNGEE. Findings and caveats of the study: For CD8+ Simpson's diversity, patients and controls showed no significant difference. Patients and controls were found to share roughly 31 CD8+ CDR3 sequences.

Concerning this clonotype itself: The antigen is undetermined.

CDR3 and TCR beta VDJ profiling relied on genomic DNA as the template. TCRdb analysed the reads with MiXCR anew, one entry per CDR3 protein. Here the sample spans fewer than 250,000 distinct CDR3 sequences, around half being singletons. Before being chosen for sequencing, patients had shown CD8+CD57+ cell expansion by flow cytometry. When blood sampling took place, the patients had received no therapy. The clonotype comes from a human donor with aplastic anemia. The sequenced sample consisted of sorted CD4+, CD8+, or CD8+CD57+ T cells (not recorded which) from PBMCs. The chain carries TRBV9 and TRBJ2-7, with TRBD2 matching over 9 bases. The CDR3 is CASSVGAGGEQYF. The CDR3 coding sequence is TGTGCCAGCAGCGTAGGAGCGGGGGGCGAGCAGTACTTC.